The 29 T cell receptor beta chains in this list originate from one sample, sequenced in a study of cytomegalovirus exposure and HLA in healthy donors. PCR amplification relied on 60 Vbeta primers (plus 13 Jbeta primers). Profiled with immunoSEQ multiplex PCR; TCRdb holds only in-frame clones, not every one. The repertoire holds 150,000 to 200,000 clones, with about 63% as singletons. The sample comprised PBMCs. All receptors derive from a woman in her forties in good health and CMV-seropositive.

This chain links TRBV19 with TRBJ1-2; D gene uncertain. The germline V gene has CDR1 LNHDA and CDR2 SQIVND (reference sequence). The CDR3 has 14 amino acids. V lost 0 bases and J lost 4, with 9 bases in between. The DNA for the CDR3 is TGTGCCAGTAGTATAGAGCGGGGAAGCTATGGCTACACCTTC. Translating it yields CASSIERGSYGYTF. The variable domain in full, with the rest retrieved from reference TRBV19 and TRBJ1-2, is DGGITQSPKYLFRKEGQNVTLSCEQNLNHDAMYWYRQDPGQGLRLIYYSQIVNDFQKGDIAEGYSVSREKKESFPLTVTSAQKNPTAFYLCASSIERGSYGYTFGSGTRLTVV.

For the CDR3, the DNA is TGTGCCAGCAGTGACACCGTAGCGCCGGGTACGCAGTATTTT. Its protein product is CASSDTVAPGTQYF. The genes are TRBV28 and TRBJ2-3; a possible D gene is TRBD2 (5 bases). The CDR3 totals 14 residues. Trimming stripped 5 bases from V and 8 bases from J, with 17 bases between. Looked up from germline, CDR1 is MDHEN and CDR2 is SYDVKM.

The chain is built from TRBV4-1 and TRBJ1-2; D remains unclear. Germline V gene data show CDR1 as MGHRA and CDR2 as YSYEKL. The CDR3 has 13 residues. V lost 0 bases and J 1 base, leaving 3 bases between the germline ends. The CDR3 loop is CASSQDSNYGYTF. CDR3 DNA: TGCGCCAGCAGCCAAGACAGTAACTATGGCTACACCTTC.

In this sample, this clone turned up once. The V call is TRBV28, the J call TRBJ2-3, with TRBD2 identical over 8 bases. This CDR3 has 19 amino acids. The V gene's germline CDR1 is MDHEN and CDR2 SYDVKM. The V gene end was trimmed by 5 bases and the J gene end by 0 bases; junction bases not matched to a gene: 16. CDR3 sequence (DNA): TGTGCCAGCAGTCGTTTGGAGCTTAAGCGGGAGATTAGCACAGATACGCAGTATTTT. Protein: CASSRLELKREISTDTQYF.

This chain uses TRBV5-1 with TRBJ2-3; D possibly corresponds to TRBD1 (6 bases). V dropped 2 bases and J dropped 4 bases, with 14 bases sitting between them. Germline values: CDR1 SGHRS, CDR2 YFSETQ. The CDR3 has 15 residues. CDR3 sequence reads: CASSLEGVGADTQYF. In nucleotides, the CDR3 is TGCGCCAGCAGCTTAGAGGGGGTCGGAGCAGATACGCAGTATTTT.

This rearrangement joins TRBV28 to TRBJ2-2, with TRBD2 matching over 9 bases. Unmatched junction bases numbered 17, after V lost 7 bases and J lost 5 bases. Germline V gives CDR1 MDHEN, CDR2 SYDVKM. This CDR3 region has 18 residues. DNA of the CDR3: TGTGCCAGCACTCAATCCGGGGGCGGGAGGGCCAGAACCGGGGAGCTGTTTTTT. As protein: CASTQSGGGRARTGELFF.

The chain couples TRBV29-1 to TRBJ1-1; D gene ambiguous. CDR1 SQVTM and CDR2 ANQGSEA come from the germline V gene. V lost 0 bases, J lost 9 bases, and 11 bases lay in between. The CDR3 is 12 amino acids. The CDR3 reads CSVEDAVMQAFF. The CDR3 nucleotides are TGCAGCGTTGAAGATGCGGTCATGCAAGCTTTCTTT.

CDR3: CASSLEGALNYGYTF. CDR3 sequence (DNA): TGCGCCAGCAGCTTGGAGGGGGCTCTTAACTATGGCTACACCTTC. This chain connects TRBV5-1 to TRBJ1-2; the match to TRBD1 covers 7 bases. V shed 0 bases and J 1 base; nucleotides not matched to a gene: 3. This CDR3 is built from 15 residues. The germline gives CDR1 SGHRS, CDR2 YFSETQ. Full variable domain (rest looked up from reference TRBV5-1 and TRBJ1-2): KAGVTQTPRYLIKTRGQQVTLSCSPISGHRSVSWYQQTPGQGLQFLFEYFSETQRNKGNFPGRFSGRQFSNSRSEMNVSTLELGDSALYLCASSLEGALNYGYTFGSGTRLTVV.

The chain employs TRBV7-3 and TRBJ2-5; TRBD1 is a possible D gene (6 bases). TRBJ2-7 explains the end of the DNA better; the J call may be wrong. The CDR3 covers 15 residues. In germline, CDR1 is SGHTA, CDR2 FQGTGA. In DNA, the CDR3 is TGTGCCAGCAGCCACGCGGCAGGGGCATCCTACGAGCAGTACTTC. Translating it yields CASSHAAGASYEQYF.

The chain couples TRBV7-3 to TRBJ2-5; weak D call: TRBD1 (5 bases). Trimming cost V 0 bases and J 1 base, with 12 bases left between them. This CDR3 has 16 residues. Germline loops: CDR1 SGHTA, CDR2 FQGTGA. The CDR3 coding sequence is TGTGCCAGCAGCTTAACTGTCGGTCAGGGCCAAGAGACCCAGTACTTC. This sequence encodes CASSLTVGQGQETQYF.

The chain carries TRBV6-5 and TRBJ1-4; TRBD1 matches 8 bases. The germline V gene encodes CDR1 MNHEY and CDR2 SVGAGI. The CDR3 is 15 amino acids. J was trimmed by 7 bases and V by 0 bases; bases with no gene match: 4. CDR3 amino acids: CASSYSSDRGEKLFF. The CDR3 nucleotides read TGTGCCAGCAGTTACTCGAGTGACAGGGGTGAAAAACTGTTTTTT.

This CDR3 reads CSVSGQAGTGMNTEAFF. The CDR3 coding sequence is TGCAGCGTCTCCGGACAGGCGGGAACGGGAATGAACACTGAAGCTTTCTTT. The genes are TRBV29-1 and TRBJ1-1; 7 bases are shared with TRBD1. The V gene's germline CDR1 is SQVTM and CDR2 ANQGSEA. V lost 6 bases and J lost 0; bases outside the gene matches: 16. This CDR3 spans 17 amino acids.

The V and J genes are TRBV29-1 and TRBJ2-7; possible D gene TRBD1, 8 bases. V lost 6 bases and J lost 1, with 13 bases in between. CDR1 is SQVTM, CDR2 ANQGSEA, per germline. This CDR3 spans 13 amino acids. The CDR3 protein is CSVTGGGSYEQYF. The CDR3 DNA sequence: TGCAGCGTAACAGGGGGAGGGTCCTACGAGCAGTACTTC.

This clone has more than one count but fewer than ten. The rearrangement links TRBV5-1 to TRBJ2-2, with 9 bases matching TRBD1. The J segment lost 2 bases and the V segment lost 0 bases, leaving 5 bases of the junction unmatched. The germline V gene encodes CDR1 SGHRS and CDR2 YFSETQ. This CDR3 is built from 17 residues. CDR3 bases: TGCGCCAGCAGCTTGGCCTCGGACAGGGGTAACACCGGGGAGCTGTTTTTT. Translating it yields CASSLASDRGNTGELFF.

The V call is TRBV7-2, the J call TRBJ2-1; 13 nucleotides match TRBD2. The CDR3 consists of 16 residues. Germline CDR1 is SGHTA and CDR2 is FQGNSA. The ends lost 5 bases at V and 7 bases at J; junction bases unmatched: 8. The CDR3 bases are TGTGCCAGCAGCCCAGGGACTAGCGGGGTCTCAAATGAGCAGTTCTTC. Amino acid sequence: CASSPGTSGVSNEQFF.

The rearrangement joins TRBV19 to TRBJ2-7; TRBD1 matches at 7 bases. CDR3 length: 13 amino acids. The germline V gene has CDR1 LNHDA and CDR2 SQIVND (reference sequence). The ends lost 5 bases at V and 5 bases at J; junction bases unmatched: 6. This CDR3 reads CASSLNRGHEQYF. CDR3 in DNA: TGTGCCAGTAGTCTGAACAGGGGCCACGAGCAGTACTTC. The whole variable domain, filled in from reference TRBV19 and TRBJ2-7, reads DGGITQSPKYLFRKEGQNVTLSCEQNLNHDAMYWYRQDPGQGLRLIYYSQIVNDFQKGDIAEGYSVSREKKESFPLTVTSAQKNPTAFYLCASSLNRGHEQYFGPGTRLTVT.

The chain is built from TRBV29-1 and TRBJ2-7; 9 positions agree with TRBD2. Germline lookup yields CDR1 SQVTM and CDR2 ANQGSEA. Losses at the gene ends were 4 bases for V and 1 base for J; bases not matched to a gene: 5. The CDR3 consists of 14 residues. CDR3 region: CSVVPSGASYEQYF. Written as DNA, the CDR3 is TGCAGCGTTGTCCCTAGCGGGGCGTCCTACGAGCAGTACTTC.

This chain connects TRBV14 to TRBJ1-1, with a weak D call TRBD1 (6 bases). Trimming took off 3 bases at V and 3 bases at J, with 14 bases between the two ends. This CDR3 spans 15 amino acids. Germline V gene lookup returns CDR1 SGHDN and CDR2 FVKESK. The CDR3 loop reads CASSQLTGSYTEAFF. CDR3 coding DNA: TGTGCCAGCAGCCAGCTGACAGGATCTTACACTGAAGCTTTCTTT.

A remark on this clone: Other nucleotide sequences from this sample produce the same CDR3. The chain uses TRBV4-3 and TRBJ2-3; TRBD2 aligns across 8 bases. Germline V gives CDR1 LGHNA, CDR2 YSLEER. The junction had 4 bases not matched to a gene; V was cut back by 1 base and J by 4 bases. The CDR3 length is 15 residues. The CDR3 DNA sequence: TGCGCCAGCAGCCAAGCGGGGGGGGCCGCAGATACGCAGTATTTT. This gives the protein CASSQAGGAADTQYF.

As regards this clone: Mismatch with germline at one junction end may stem from a read error. J is TRBJ1-2 and V is TRBV6-5, with TRBD1 identical over 7 bases. CDR1 and CDR2 from the germline V gene are MNHEY and SVGAGI. This CDR3 contains 13 residues. CDR3 nucleotide sequence: TGTGCCAGCCAGGTGGCAGGGGGTCGGGGCTACCCCTTC. Amino acids: CASQVAGGRGYPF.

This sequence joins TRBV7-9 and TRBJ2-1; 9 bases are a match to TRBD2. V lost 5 bases to trimming and J lost 0 bases; unmatched junction nucleotides: 11. The CDR3 is 18 amino acids. Germline V CDR1 and CDR2: SEHNR, FQNEAQ (reference sequence). The CDR3 region is CASSEAGASGDSYNEQFF. The CDR3 nucleotides read TGTGCCAGCAGCGAAGCGGGGGCTAGCGGGGACTCCTACAATGAGCAGTTCTTC.

The genes are TRBV28 and TRBJ2-3; D gene unclear. V was cut by 3 bases and J by 1 base, with 11 bases left in between. The CDR3 totals 15 residues. Germline assignment: CDR1 MDHEN and CDR2 SYDVKM. The CDR3 here is CASSLQLAGTDTQYF. Written as DNA, the CDR3 is TGTGCCAGCAGTTTGCAACTCGCTGGCACAGATACGCAGTATTTT.

The chain employs TRBV19 and TRBJ1-5; perhaps TRBD1 as D (6 bases). Germline lookup yields CDR1 LNHDA and CDR2 SQIVND (reference sequence). The CDR3 extends over 15 amino acids. The ends were cut back, 10 bases at V and 0 bases at J, with 16 bases in the middle. In DNA, the CDR3 is TGTGCCACCTCTAGGGGGGGCAATAGCAATCAGCCCCAGCATTTT. Translating gives CATSRGGNSNQPQHF.

CDR3 nucleotides: TGTGCCAGCAGCTATGGGACAAACCCTTTCTCTGGAAACACCATATATTTT. It codes for CASSYGTNPFSGNTIYF. This rearrangement joins TRBV7-8 to TRBJ1-3; tentative D call: TRBD1 (6 bases). V lost 4 bases and J lost 0, with 16 bases in between. The CDR3 length is 17 residues. The germline V gene encodes CDR1 SGHVS and CDR2 FQNEAQ.

Worth noting for this clone: The junction does not match germline at one end; this may be a read error. The genes are TRBV5-1 and TRBJ1-4, with D hard to call. This CDR3 contains 16 residues. Germline V gives CDR1 SGHRS, CDR2 YFSETQ. The CDR3 region is CASSRSNTATNEKLLF. The CDR3 DNA reads as TGCGCCAGCAGCCGAAGCAACACTGCAACTAATGAAAAACTGCTTTTT.

This clone was counted only a few times. This chain connects TRBV6-5 to TRBJ1-1; 8 nucleotides align to TRBD1. From germline, CDR1 is MNHEY and CDR2 SVGAGI. After removal of 4 bases from V and 1 base from J, the junction contained 8 bases not matched to a gene. The CDR3 contains 16 residues. The CDR3 bases are TGTGCCAGCAGTTCTTTCAGGGGACAGGCGAACACTGAAGCTTTCTTT. Amino acid sequence: CASSSFRGQANTEAFF.

The chain uses TRBV4-1 and TRBJ2-7, with D perhaps TRBD1 (5 bases). Looked up from germline, CDR1 is MGHRA and CDR2 is YSYEKL. Deletions cut 0 bases from V and 0 bases from J, with 6 bases between. There are 14 residues in the CDR3. CDR3 in amino acids: CASSQEGPSYEQYF. The CDR3 coding sequence is TGCGCCAGCAGCCAAGAGGGGCCCTCCTACGAGCAGTACTTC.

The J gene is TRBJ2-2, the V gene TRBV21-1; the D call in the table, TRBD1, was not verified against the DNA. TRBV21-1 is a listed pseudogene. The CDR3 is made up of 14 amino acids. CDR3 residues: CASSKEGDTGELFF. The CDR3, as DNA: TGTGCCAGCAGCAAAGAAGGGGACACCGGGGAGCTGTTTTTT.

The CDR3 DNA sequence: TGTGCCAGCAGCTTAGGGGGGGTGTCACCCCTCCACTTT. This translates into CASSLGGVSPLHF. This chain uses TRBV7-9 with TRBJ1-6; the D gene is possibly TRBD1 (5 bases). CDR1 is SEHNR and CDR2 is FQNEAQ in the germline V gene (reference sequence). This CDR3 spans 13 amino acids. Trimming removed 1 base at V and 10 bases at J, with 8 bases between.